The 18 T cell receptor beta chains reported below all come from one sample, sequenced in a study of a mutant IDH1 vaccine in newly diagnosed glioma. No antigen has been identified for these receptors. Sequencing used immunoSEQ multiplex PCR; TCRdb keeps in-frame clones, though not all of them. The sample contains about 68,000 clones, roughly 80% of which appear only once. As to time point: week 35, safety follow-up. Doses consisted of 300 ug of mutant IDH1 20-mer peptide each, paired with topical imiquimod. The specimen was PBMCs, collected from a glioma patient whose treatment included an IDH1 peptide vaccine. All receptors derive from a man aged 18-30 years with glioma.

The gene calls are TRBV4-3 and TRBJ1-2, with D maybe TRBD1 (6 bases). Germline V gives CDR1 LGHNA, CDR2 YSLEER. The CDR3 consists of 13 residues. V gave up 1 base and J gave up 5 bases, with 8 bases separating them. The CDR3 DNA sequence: TGCGCCAGCAGCCAAGGACAGGTTTATGGCTACACCTTC. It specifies CASSQGQVYGYTF.

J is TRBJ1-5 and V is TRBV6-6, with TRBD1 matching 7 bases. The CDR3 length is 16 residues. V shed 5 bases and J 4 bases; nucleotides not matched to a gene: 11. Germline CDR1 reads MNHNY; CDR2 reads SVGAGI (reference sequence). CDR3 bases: TGTGCCAGCAGTACATTGGGGGGACAGCAGAATCAGCCCCAGCATTTT. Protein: CASSTLGGQQNQPQHF.

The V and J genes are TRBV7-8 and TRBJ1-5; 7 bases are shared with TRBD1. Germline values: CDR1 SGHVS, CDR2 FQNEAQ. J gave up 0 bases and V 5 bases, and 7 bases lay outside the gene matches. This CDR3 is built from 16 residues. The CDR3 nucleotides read TGTGCCAGCAGCCCTCAGGGGGGAAATAGCAATCAGCCCCAGCATTTT. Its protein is CASSPQGGNSNQPQHF.

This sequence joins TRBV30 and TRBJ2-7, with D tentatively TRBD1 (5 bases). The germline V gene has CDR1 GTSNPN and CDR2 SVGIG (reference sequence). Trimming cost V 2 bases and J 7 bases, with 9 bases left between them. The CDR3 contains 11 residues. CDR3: CAWSLGLEQYF. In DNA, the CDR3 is TGTGCCTGGAGTTTGGGGCTGGAGCAGTACTTC.

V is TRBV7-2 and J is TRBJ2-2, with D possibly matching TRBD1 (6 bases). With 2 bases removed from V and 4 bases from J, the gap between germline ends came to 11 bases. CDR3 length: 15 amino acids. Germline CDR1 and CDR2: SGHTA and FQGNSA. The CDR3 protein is CASSLRQAITGELFF. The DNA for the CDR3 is TGTGCCAGCAGCTTACGACAGGCCATCACCGGGGAGCTGTTTTTT.

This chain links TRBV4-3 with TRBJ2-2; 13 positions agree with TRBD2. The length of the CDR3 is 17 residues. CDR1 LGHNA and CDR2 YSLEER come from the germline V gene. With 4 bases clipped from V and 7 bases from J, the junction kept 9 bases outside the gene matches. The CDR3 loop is CASSPQRTSGSNGELFF. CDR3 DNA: TGCGCCAGCAGCCCCCAGAGGACTAGCGGGAGTAACGGGGAGCTGTTTTTT.

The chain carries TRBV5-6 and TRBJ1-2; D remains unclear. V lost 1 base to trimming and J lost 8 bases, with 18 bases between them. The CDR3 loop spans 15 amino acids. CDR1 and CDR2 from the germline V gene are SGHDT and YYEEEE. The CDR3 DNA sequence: TGTGCCAGCAGCTTGTCCCCGGCCGGAAGGGTAGGCTACACCTTC. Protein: CASSLSPAGRVGYTF. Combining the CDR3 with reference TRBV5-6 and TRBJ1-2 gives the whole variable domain DAGVTQSPTHLIKTRGQQVTLRCSPKSGHDTVSWYQQALGQGPQFIFQYYEEEERQRGNFPDRFSGHQFPNYSSELNVNALLLGDSALYLCASSLSPAGRVGYTFGSGTRLTVV.

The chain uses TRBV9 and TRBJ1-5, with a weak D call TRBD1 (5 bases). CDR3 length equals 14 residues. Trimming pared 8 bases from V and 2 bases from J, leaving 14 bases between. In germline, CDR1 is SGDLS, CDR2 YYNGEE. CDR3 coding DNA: TGTGCCAGTAGCCGGGGCGCGGGCAATCAGCCCCAGCATTTT. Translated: CASSRGAGNQPQHF.

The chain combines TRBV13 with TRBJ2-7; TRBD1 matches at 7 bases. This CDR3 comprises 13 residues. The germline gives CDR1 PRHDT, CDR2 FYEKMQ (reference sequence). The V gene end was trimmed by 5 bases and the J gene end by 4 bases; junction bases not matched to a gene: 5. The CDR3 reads CASSLGTEYEQYF. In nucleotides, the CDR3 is TGTGCCAGCAGCCTGGGGACAGAGTACGAGCAGTACTTC.

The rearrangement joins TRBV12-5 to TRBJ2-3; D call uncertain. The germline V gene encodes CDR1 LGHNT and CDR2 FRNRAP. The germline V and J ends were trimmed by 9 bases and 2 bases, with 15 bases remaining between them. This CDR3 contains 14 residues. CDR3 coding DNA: TGTGCTAGCCGAATGGGCAGGTACACAGATACGCAGTATTTT. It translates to CASRMGRYTDTQYF.

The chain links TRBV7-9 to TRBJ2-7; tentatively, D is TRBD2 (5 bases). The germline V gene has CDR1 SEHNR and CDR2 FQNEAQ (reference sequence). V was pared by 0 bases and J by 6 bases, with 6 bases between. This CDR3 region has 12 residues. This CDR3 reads CASSLAGIEQYF. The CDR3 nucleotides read TGTGCCAGCAGCTTAGCCGGGATCGAGCAGTACTTC.

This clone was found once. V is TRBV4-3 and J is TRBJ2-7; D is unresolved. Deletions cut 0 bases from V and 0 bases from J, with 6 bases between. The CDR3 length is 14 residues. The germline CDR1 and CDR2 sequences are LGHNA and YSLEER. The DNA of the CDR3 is TGCGCCAGCAGCCAAGATCGCGGCTCCTACGAGCAGTACTTC. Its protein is CASSQDRGSYEQYF.

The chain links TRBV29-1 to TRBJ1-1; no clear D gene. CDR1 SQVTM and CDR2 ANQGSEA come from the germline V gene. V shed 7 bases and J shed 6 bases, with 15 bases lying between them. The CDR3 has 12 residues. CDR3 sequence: CSGSYVRAEAFF. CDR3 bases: TGCAGCGGGTCGTATGTTCGGGCTGAAGCTTTCTTT. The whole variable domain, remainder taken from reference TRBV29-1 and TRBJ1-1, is SAVISQKPSRDICQRGTSLTIQCQVDSQVTMMFWYRQQPGQSLTLIATANQGSEATYESGFVIDKFPISRPNLTFSTLTVSNMSPEDSSIYLCSGSYVRAEAFFGQGTRLTVV.

The CDR3 DNA follows: TGTGCCAGCAGCGCGACAGGTTACGAGCAGTACTTC. Amino acids: CASSATGYEQYF. The gene calls are TRBV7-9 and TRBJ2-7; tentatively, D is TRBD1 (6 bases). V lost 5 bases, J lost 4 bases, and 9 bases lay in between. This CDR3 comprises 12 residues. Germline V gene lookup returns CDR1 SEHNR and CDR2 FQNEAQ (reference sequence). The entire variable domain, with the rest obtained from reference TRBV7-9 and TRBJ2-7, is as follows: DTGVSQNPRHKITKRGQNVTFRCDPISEHNRLYWYRQTLGQGPEFLTYFQNEAQLEKSRLLSDRFSAERPKGSFSTLEIQRTEQGDSAMYLCASSATGYEQYFGPGTRLTVT.

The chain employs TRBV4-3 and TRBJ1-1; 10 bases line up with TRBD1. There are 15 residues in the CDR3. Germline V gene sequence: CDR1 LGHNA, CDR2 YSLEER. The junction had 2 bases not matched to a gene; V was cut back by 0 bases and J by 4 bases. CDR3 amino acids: CASSQDDRGPTEAFF. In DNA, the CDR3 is TGCGCCAGCAGCCAAGATGACAGGGGGCCCACTGAAGCTTTCTTT.

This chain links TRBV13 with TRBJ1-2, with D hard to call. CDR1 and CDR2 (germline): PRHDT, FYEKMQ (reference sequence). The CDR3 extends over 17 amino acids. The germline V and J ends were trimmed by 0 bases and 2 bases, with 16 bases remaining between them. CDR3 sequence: CASSLGLGRTQNYGYTF. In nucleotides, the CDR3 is TGTGCCAGCAGCTTAGGCCTCGGCAGGACCCAAAACTATGGCTACACCTTC.

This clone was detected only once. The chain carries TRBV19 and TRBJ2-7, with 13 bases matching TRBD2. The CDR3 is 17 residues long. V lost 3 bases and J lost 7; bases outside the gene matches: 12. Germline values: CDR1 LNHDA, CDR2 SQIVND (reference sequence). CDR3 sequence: CASSIPVGLAGEGEQYF. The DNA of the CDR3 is TGTGCCAGTAGTATTCCCGTCGGACTAGCGGGAGAAGGGGAGCAGTACTTC. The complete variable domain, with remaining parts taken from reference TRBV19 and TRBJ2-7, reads DGGITQSPKYLFRKEGQNVTLSCEQNLNHDAMYWYRQDPGQGLRLIYYSQIVNDFQKGDIAEGYSVSREKKESFPLTVTSAQKNPTAFYLCASSIPVGLAGEGEQYFGPGTRLTVT.

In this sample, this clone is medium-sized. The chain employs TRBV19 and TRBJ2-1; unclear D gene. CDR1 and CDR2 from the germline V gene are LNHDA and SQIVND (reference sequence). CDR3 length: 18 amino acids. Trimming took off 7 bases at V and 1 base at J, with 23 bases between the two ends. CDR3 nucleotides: TGTGCCAGTATCAGCACGCGTTTCGACCAGGAATCCTACAATGAGCAGTTCTTC. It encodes CASISTRFDQESYNEQFF.